A selection of T cell receptor beta chains follows, all from one sample in a study of vaccination and CD4 T cells after COVID-19. Their antigen targets remain unknown. TCRdb re-called the PCR reads with MiXCR, one entry per CDR3 protein. The table includes around 21,000 distinct CDR3 sequences, around 50% detected once. The sample was CD4+ T cells from blood, cultured in vitro. These receptors came from a human donor who had recovered from COVID-19. The CDR3 runs from the conserved cysteine through the conserved F or W. The D gene is left open where the match is weak. The size entry is marked missing in some rows and otherwise reads once, few, many or a size class.

- - TRBJ2-2 TRBV19 CASGLRAQTGELFF TGTGCCAGTGGTCTTAGGGCCCAAACCGGGGAGCTGTTTTTT
- once TRBJ2-7 TRBV20-1 CSARDRTGKFYEQYF TGCAGTGCTAGAGACCGCACGGGGAAATTTTACGAGCAGTACTTC
- - TRBJ1-2 TRBV5-1 CASSLVFGAIEGYTF TGCGCCAGCAGCTTGGTATTCGGAGCAATCGAAGGCTACACCTTC
- - TRBJ1-5 TRBV29-1 CSVGGGNQPQHF TGCAGCGTCGGGGGGGGGAATCAGCCCCAGCATTTT
- - TRBJ2-2 TRBV20-1 CSARDSYTGELFF TGCAGTGCTAGAGACTCCTACACCGGGGAGCTGTTTTTT
TRBD1 few TRBJ1-5 TRBV6-2/TRBV6-3 CASSYDLRRTTGDFFSNQPQHF TGTGCCAGCAGTTACGACCTACGACGGACCACAGGGGACTTCTTTAGCAATCAGCCCCAGCATTTT
- - TRBJ1-2 TRBV5-1 CASSLGGGTNYGYTF TGCGCCAGCAGCTTGGGCGGCGGAACTAACTATGGCTACACCTTC
- - TRBJ1-1 TRBV19 CASTVGGRETEAFF TGTGCCAGTACCGTGGGGGGGCGCGAGACTGAAGCTTTCTTT
- - TRBJ2-5 TRBV19 CASSIGGALQETQYF TGTGCCAGTAGTATAGGAGGGGCACTCCAAGAGACCCAGTACTTC
TRBD2 - TRBJ2-2 TRBV20-1 CSARGGGANTGELFF TGCAGTGCTAGAGGCGGGGGGGCGAACACCGGGGAGCTGTTTTTT
TRBD1 once TRBJ1-1 TRBV14 CASSQRQGWGTEAFF TGTGCCAGCAGCCAAAGACAGGGATGGGGCACTGAAGCTTTCTTT
- - TRBJ1-5 TRBV20-1 CSASRGTQPQHF TGCAGTGCTAGTAGGGGGACTCAGCCCCAGCATTTT
- - TRBJ2-2 TRBV3-1 CASSLGTLGTGELFF TGTGCCAGCAGCCTAGGGACTTTGGGCACCGGGGAGCTGTTTTTT
- - TRBJ1-1 TRBV10-3 CAISARRAEAFF TGTGCCATCAGTGCGAGGAGGGCTGAAGCTTTCTTT
- - TRBJ2-5 TRBV7-2 CASSPPGQQETQYF TGTGCCAGTTCTCCCCCGGGACAACAAGAGACCCAGTACTTC
- few TRBJ2-1 TRBV15 CATSGRDEQFF TGTGCCACCTCGGGTAGGGATGAGCAGTTCTTC
- few TRBJ1-5 TRBV20-1 CSASSNRVNQPQHF TGCAGTGCCAGCTCCAACAGGGTCAATCAGCCCCAGCATTTT
- - TRBJ2-5 TRBV11-3 CASSSQVETQYF TGTGCCAGCAGCTCACAGGTGGAGACCCAGTACTTC
- - TRBJ1-2 TRBV20-1 CSARVPGEIYGYTF TGCAGTGCTAGAGTTCCCGGGGAGATCTATGGCTACACCTTC
TRBD1 - TRBJ1-2 TRBV28 CASRRTGIGNYGYTF TGTGCCAGCAGGCGGACAGGGATCGGTAACTATGGCTACACCTTC
TRBD1 - TRBJ2-5 TRBV11-2 CASSPGQGAGETQYF TGTGCCAGCAGCCCCGGACAGGGGGCGGGAGAGACCCAGTACTTC
- few TRBJ1-1 TRBV19 CASKVMEGNTEAFF TGTGCCAGTAAAGTAATGGAGGGGAACACTGAAGCTTTCTTT
TRBD1 - TRBJ2-2 TRBV2 CASKGASVGELFF TGTGCCAGCAAGGGGGCGTCTGTCGGGGAGCTGTTTTTT
TRBD1 few TRBJ2-7 TRBV6-5 CASSSGQGAREQYF TGTGCCAGCAGTTCTGGACAGGGGGCACGCGAGCAGTACTTC
TRBD2 - TRBJ2-7 TRBV6-1 CASRGNSGAGTYEQYF TGTGCCAGCAGGGGGAATAGCGGGGCCGGTACCTACGAGCAGTACTTC
- - TRBJ2-4 TRBV5-8 CASSYTGKTKNIQYF TGTGCCAGCAGCTACACCGGGAAAACCAAAAACATTCAGTACTTC
- - TRBJ2-2 TRBV6-9 CASSSSNTGELFF -
- - TRBJ1-1 TRBV6-1 CASSALSGNTEAFF TGTGCCAGCAGTGCGCTGTCGGGGAACACTGAAGCTTTCTTT
- - TRBJ2-2 TRBV7-2 CASSLVGASGELFF TGTGCCAGCAGCTTAGTGGGGGCGTCGGGGGAGCTGTTTTTT